The present T cell receptor beta chain was sequenced within a study of CD8 T cells in Susac syndrome. An input of about 0.5 to 1 ug of RNA was subjected to reverse transcription using random hexamers. TCRdb passed the immunoSEQ multiplex PCR reads through MiXCR, listing each CDR3 protein once. The data show hundreds of thousands of distinct CDR3 sequences, just over 90% seen once. Germline values: CDR1 SQVTM, CDR2 ANQGSEA. V was cut by 6 bases and J by 7 bases, with 12 bases left in between. The CDR3 sequence is 12 residues long. Specimen: CD4+ T cells from PBMCs. The chain links TRBV29-1 to TRBJ2-2, with D maybe TRBD2 (6 bases). The receptor was isolated from a human donor with multiple sclerosis. Here the CDR3 DNA reads TGCAGCGTGGGGGGAGACAGCGGGGAGCTGTTTTTT. It translates to CSVGGDSGELFF.